Described below is a single T cell receptor (beta chain) sequence and its context. The source of the sample is a study of blood T cell repertoires in COVID-19. Study in general: PBMCs, B-cell-depleted T cells, or T cells were the source of the cDNA or gDNA that made up the material.

V gave up 5 bases and J gave up 1 base, with 10 bases separating them. This CDR3 contains 14 residues. CDR1 and CDR2 (germline): SGHVS, FQNEAQ. In the original workflow: Amplification of reference gene primers provided the estimated nucleated cell counts. Sequenced by immunoSEQ multiplex PCR; TCRdb stores in-frame clones only, minus some. V and J calls and clone size are given by that table; D and trimming were obtained from the DNA. The sample holds about 220,000 clones, 82% seen once. The J gene is TRBJ2-3, the V gene TRBV7-8; no clear D gene. Source material: peripheral blood. The clonotype comes from a woman older than 75 with acute or convalescent COVID-19. The DNA for the CDR3 is TGTGCCAGCAGCCCCCCGAGCGGCACAGATACGCAGTATTTT. It codes for CASSPPSGTDTQYF.